The entry that follows covers one T cell receptor beta chain sequence. The data stem from a study of blood T cell repertoires in COVID-19. The assay was immunoSEQ multiplex PCR, and TCRdb's table has in-frame clones only and misses some. The table shows some 240,000 clones, with approximately 80% occurring only once. Per germline, CDR1 MNHEY and CDR2 SMNVEV (reference sequence). The germline V and J ends were trimmed by 6 bases and 1 base, with 12 bases remaining between them. CDR3 length equals 14 residues. The sequenced sample consisted of peripheral blood. The V call is TRBV27, the J call TRBJ2-5; no clear D. The sequence was obtained from a woman between 35 and 50 years old who had recovered from COVID-19. The DNA of the CDR3 is TGTGCCAGCAGCCGCAGGTCGCGCCAAGAGACCCAGTACTTC. It translates to CASSRRSRQETQYF.